Presented here are 30 T cell receptor beta chains from one specimen sequenced in a study of T cell responses to AZD1222 COVID-19 vaccine. Repertoires were generated with immunoSEQ multiplex PCR, while TCRdb's copy carries only in-frame clones and drops some. The table has more than 140,000 clones, 88% seen once; the top ten hold more than 3%. The sample was peripheral blood, taken on day 0 of MenACWY control vaccination. Receptors were obtained from an adult in good health.

V and J are TRBV7-9 and TRBJ1-2, with D unclear. In germline, CDR1 is SEHNR, CDR2 FQNEAQ (reference sequence). The CDR3 has 13 amino acids. V gave up 7 bases and J gave up 0 bases, with 9 bases separating them. For the CDR3, the DNA is TGTGCCAGCACCCTTTTAGCTAACTATGGCTACACCTTC. This codes for CASTLLANYGYTF.

The J gene is TRBJ2-2, the V gene TRBV14; 8 nucleotides line up with TRBD2. CDR3 size: 15 residues. V lost 1 base, J lost 6 bases, and 4 bases stayed unmatched. CDR1 is SGHDN, CDR2 FVKESK, per germline. The CDR3 nucleotides are TGTGCCAGCAGCCAAGCGATAGCGGGATCCGGGGAGCTGTTTTTT. Protein product: CASSQAIAGSGELFF.

This clone has more than one count but fewer than ten. This sequence joins TRBV21-1 and TRBJ2-7. TRBV21-1 constitutes a pseudogene. The CDR3 runs 17 residues. The CDR3 region has the DNA TGTGCCAGCAGCAAAGCGCTTCATCGGGACGACTCCTACGAGCAGTACTTC. This sequence encodes CASSKALHRDDSYEQYF.

The chain employs TRBV19 and TRBJ1-5; D unresolved. The germline gives CDR1 LNHDA, CDR2 SQIVND (reference sequence). Trimming took 2 bases from V and 6 from J, leaving 17 bases between them. The CDR3 sequence is 16 residues long. The CDR3 protein is CASSIYMVPAIQPQHF. CDR3 nucleotide sequence: TGTGCCAGTAGTATATATATGGTGCCTGCCATTCAGCCCCAGCATTTT.

The chain combines TRBV15 with TRBJ2-1, with D unclear. The CDR3 is 15 residues long. The V end was cut by 0 bases, the J end by 3 bases, with 9 bases between. CDR1 and CDR2 from the germline V gene are LNHNV and YYDKDF (reference sequence). CDR3 sequence: CATSRDPANYNEQFF. CDR3 DNA sequence: TGTGCCACCAGCAGAGATCCCGCGAACTACAATGAGCAGTTCTTC.

The J gene is TRBJ1-1, the V gene TRBV6-5; D might be TRBD1 (6 bases). Germline lookup yields CDR1 MNHEY and CDR2 SVGAGI. CDR3 length: 15 residues. V was cut by 0 bases and J by 6 bases, with 14 bases left in between. The CDR3 here is CASSYSWGPSPEAFF. The CDR3 DNA sequence: TGTGCCAGCAGTTACTCCTGGGGGCCTAGCCCTGAAGCTTTCTTT.

The sample holds a few counts of this clone. The rearrangement joins TRBV5-4 to TRBJ1-1, with 7 bases lining up with TRBD1. Germline CDR1 and CDR2: SGHNT and YYREEE (reference sequence). The junction had 7 bases not matched to a gene; V was cut back by 4 bases and J by 4 bases. The CDR3 totals 14 residues. As DNA, the CDR3 is TGTGCCAGCAGCCCGACAGGGAGGCCCACTGAAGCTTTCTTT. Translating gives CASSPTGRPTEAFF.

The V gene is TRBV7-9, the J gene TRBJ2-7, with 9 positions matching TRBD2. The CDR3 length is 13 residues. The trim removed 6 bases at V and 5 bases at J, leaving 5 bases unmatched. Germline V lookup: CDR1 SEHNR, CDR2 FQNEAQ (reference sequence). This chain's CDR3 is CASSNSGGDEQYF. CDR3 DNA: TGTGCCAGCAGTAATAGCGGGGGCGACGAGCAGTACTTC.

In DNA form, the CDR3 reads TGTGCCAGCAGCCGACTAACAGAAAACTATGGCTACACCTTC. It translates to CASSRLTENYGYTF. This chain links TRBV7-8 with TRBJ1-2, with D unresolved. V lost 5 bases, J lost 2 bases, and 12 bases lay in between. The CDR3 loop spans 14 amino acids. In germline, CDR1 is SGHVS, CDR2 FQNEAQ.

In DNA, the CDR3 is TGTGCCAGTAGCCCGGGGCCCCAGAACACTGAAGCTTTCTTT. This gives the protein CASSPGPQNTEAFF. The chain is built from TRBV19 and TRBJ1-1, with D perhaps matching TRBD1 (5 bases). Germline loops: CDR1 LNHDA, CDR2 SQIVND (reference sequence). The CDR3 is 14 amino acids. V gave up 6 bases and J gave up 1 base, with 12 bases separating them. Looking up the rest from reference TRBV19 and TRBJ1-1 gives the full variable domain: DGGITQSPKYLFRKEGQNVTLSCEQNLNHDAMYWYRQDPGQGLRLIYYSQIVNDFQKGDIAEGYSVSREKKESFPLTVTSAQKNPTAFYLCASSPGPQNTEAFFGQGTRLTVV.

The rearrangement uses TRBV6-2 or TRBV6-3 and TRBJ1-1; D is possibly TRBD1 (5 bases). CDR3 length equals 14 residues. The V end was cut by 3 bases, the J end by 0 bases, with 8 bases between. Germline-derived CDR1 and CDR2 are MNHEY and SVGEGT. The CDR3: CASSYRGLNTEAFF. The CDR3 bases are TGTGCCAGCAGTTATAGGGGCCTGAACACTGAAGCTTTCTTT.

The V gene is TRBV18, the J gene TRBJ1-2, with 8 bases identical to TRBD1. In germline, CDR1 is KGHSH, CDR2 LQKENI. Unmatched junction bases numbered 7, after V lost 6 bases and J lost 4 bases. The CDR3 totals 14 residues. In DNA, the CDR3 is TGTGCCAGCTCTCCTGGACAGGGAGGCTATGGCTACACCTTC. As protein: CASSPGQGGYGYTF.

The CDR3 nucleotides read TGTGCCAGCAGCTCCCAGACAGGTCCTAATGAAAAACTGTTTTTT. Protein product: CASSSQTGPNEKLFF. The chain recombines TRBV7-3 with TRBJ1-4; tentative D call: TRBD1 (6 bases). The CDR3 is made up of 15 amino acids. Germline V CDR1 and CDR2: SGHTA, FQGTGA. Trimming removed 4 bases from V and 3 bases from J, with 12 bases in between.

This sequence joins TRBV9 and TRBJ2-7; the D is unclear. Trimming cost V 0 bases and J 3 bases, with 10 bases left between them. In germline, CDR1 is SGDLS, CDR2 YYNGEE. This CDR3 has 14 residues. The CDR3: CASSVDYTSYEQYF. DNA for the CDR3: TGTGCCAGCAGCGTAGATTACACAAGCTACGAGCAGTACTTC.

The genes are TRBV4-3 and TRBJ1-2; D is perhaps TRBD1 (5 bases). The V end was cut by 1 base, the J end by 0 bases, with 12 bases between. The CDR3 length is 16 residues. Germline V gives CDR1 LGHNA, CDR2 YSLEER. The CDR3 DNA is TGCGCCAGCAGCCAAGGATACGGGACCGCTAACTATGGCTACACCTTC. Protein sequence: CASSQGYGTANYGYTF.

This sequence joins TRBV19 and TRBJ1-1; D is ambiguous. The V end lost 2 bases, the J end lost 3 bases, and 13 bases lay between the germline ends. This CDR3 comprises 15 residues. Per the germline V gene, CDR1 is LNHDA and CDR2 is SQIVND (reference sequence). CDR3 bases: TGTGCCAGTAGTATATCGAGGTCTCCCGACACTGAAGCTTTCTTT. Translating it yields CASSISRSPDTEAFF.

This chain links TRBV3-1 (or the pseudogene TRBV3-2) with TRBJ1-2; unclear D gene. Germline assignment: CDR1 LGHDT and CDR2 YNNKEL (reference sequence). Trimming pared 0 bases from V and 7 bases from J, leaving 3 bases between. The CDR3 is 11 amino acids. As DNA, the CDR3 is TGTGCCAGCAGCCAAGAGGGTGGCTACACCTTC. It translates to CASSQEGGYTF.

The chain combines TRBV4-1 with TRBJ1-5; a weak D match, TRBD1 (6 bases). Germline values: CDR1 MGHRA, CDR2 YSYEKL. The V end was cut by 0 bases, the J end by 3 bases, with 12 bases between. The CDR3 loop spans 16 amino acids. The CDR3 nucleotides read TGCGCCAGCAGCCAAGATACCGGGACAACCAATCAGCCCCAGCATTTT. Encoded protein: CASSQDTGTTNQPQHF.

The V gene is TRBV9, the J gene TRBJ1-1; no clear D gene. This CDR3 comprises 15 residues. Germline CDR1 is SGDLS and CDR2 is YYNGEE. V was clipped by 4 bases and J by 0 bases, with 13 bases between them. The CDR3 region is CASSPTMDLNTEAFF. For the CDR3, the DNA is TGTGCCAGCAGCCCTACAATGGACCTGAACACTGAAGCTTTCTTT.

The chain carries TRBV5-1 and TRBJ2-2, with 12 bases fitting TRBD2. The CDR3 covers 16 residues. Per germline, CDR1 SGHRS and CDR2 YFSETQ. V lost 4 bases and J lost 4; bases outside the gene matches: 5. The CDR3 reads CASSPGLAGLTGELFF. The CDR3 DNA sequence: TGCGCCAGCAGCCCTGGACTAGCGGGACTCACCGGGGAGCTGTTTTTT.

The rearrangement uses TRBV5-8 and TRBJ2-5; maybe TRBD2 (7 bases). The germline V gene has CDR1 SGHTS and CDR2 YDEGEE. There are 16 residues in the CDR3. V lost 0 bases and J 5 bases, leaving 17 bases between the germline ends. The CDR3 DNA reads as TGTGCCAGCAGCTTGGCCGCGGGGGCATATGAGGAGACCCAGTACTTC. Translated, it gives CASSLAAGAYEETQYF.

The genes are TRBV3-1 (or the pseudogene TRBV3-2) and TRBJ1-2; no clear D gene. Trimming removed 4 bases from V and 5 bases from J, with 17 bases in between. The CDR3 totals 15 residues. The germline V gene encodes CDR1 LGHDT and CDR2 YNNKEL (reference sequence). This chain's CDR3 is CASSPLRTESYGYTF. The CDR3 nucleotides are TGTGCCAGCAGCCCCCTCAGGACGGAATCTTATGGCTACACCTTC.

The chain combines TRBV30 with TRBJ1-5; D gene unclear. Germline CDR1 and CDR2: GTSNPN and SVGIG (reference sequence). The CDR3 runs 12 residues. The V gene lost 3 bases and the J gene lost 9 bases, with 12 bases spanning the gap. CDR3 nucleotide sequence: TGTGCCTGGAGCAATAAAAAGGGGCCCCAGCATTTT. Its protein product is CAWSNKKGPQHF.

V and J are TRBV5-8 and TRBJ2-7; 10 nucleotides agree with TRBD1. CDR1 and CDR2 (germline): SGHTS, YDEGEE. Unmatched junction bases numbered 5, after V lost 4 bases and J lost 4 bases. This CDR3 comprises 14 residues. The CDR3 is CASSQGQGRYEQYF. For the CDR3, the DNA is TGTGCCAGCAGCCAGGGACAGGGGAGGTACGAGCAGTACTTC.

This sequence joins TRBV4-1 and TRBJ2-5; 16 bases align to TRBD2. CDR3 length: 15 amino acids. The germline V gene encodes CDR1 MGHRA and CDR2 YSYEKL. With V trimmed by 4 bases and J by 5 bases, 1 base remained unmatched. DNA of the CDR3: TGCGCCAGCAGCCGGGGACTAGCGGGAGGGGAGACCCAGTACTTC. The encoded protein is CASSRGLAGGETQYF.

The chain is built from TRBV4-2 and TRBJ2-4; 11 positions match TRBD2. Germline lookup yields CDR1 LGHNA and CDR2 YNFKEQ. CDR3 length equals 17 residues. The junction had 9 bases not matched to a gene; V was cut back by 4 bases and J by 4 bases. The CDR3 coding sequence is TGTGCCAGCAGCCTCCTGCAGTCTAGCGGGGGGAAAAACATTCAGTACTTC. It codes for CASSLLQSSGGKNIQYF.

On this clone: Other DNA sequences in the same sample also yield this CDR3. The rearrangement uses TRBV28 and TRBJ2-7, with a possible D match to TRBD1 (6 bases). The CDR3 spans 14 residues. Deletions cut 2 bases from V and 2 bases from J, with 10 bases between. The germline gives CDR1 MDHEN, CDR2 SYDVKM. CDR3 amino acids: CASSLAGATYEQYF. The CDR3 nucleotides read TGTGCCAGCAGTTTAGCAGGGGCCACCTACGAGCAGTACTTC.

This chain uses TRBV7-2 with TRBJ1-5; TRBD1 matches at 8 bases. Trimming removed 4 bases from V and 7 bases from J; junction bases left unmatched: 9. Germline V gene data show CDR1 as SGHTA and CDR2 as FQGNSA. The CDR3 consists of 15 residues. CDR3 protein: CASSSFAGGHQPQHF. As DNA, the CDR3 is TGTGCCAGCAGCTCCTTTGCAGGGGGCCACCAGCCCCAGCATTTT. Together with reference TRBV7-2 and TRBJ1-5, the CDR3 gives the full variable domain: GAGVSQSPSNKVTEKGKDVELRCDPISGHTALYWYRQSLGQGLEFLIYFQGNSAPDKSGLPSDRFSAERTGGSVSTLTIQRTQQEDSAVYLCASSSFAGGHQPQHFGDGTRLSIL.

The J gene is TRBJ1-1, the V gene TRBV11-3; D uncertain. The CDR3 extends over 14 amino acids. Germline CDR1 SGHNT, CDR2 YENEEA. V lost 3 bases, J lost 1 base, and 9 bases lay in between. CDR3 protein: CASSFSGPNTEAFF. CDR3 coding DNA: TGTGCCAGCAGCTTTTCAGGACCGAACACTGAAGCTTTCTTT.

The chain carries TRBV18 and TRBJ2-7; D is perhaps TRBD2 (7 bases). Trimming pared 2 bases from V and 0 bases from J, leaving 11 bases between. Germline V CDR1 and CDR2: KGHSH, LQKENI. The CDR3 loop spans 15 amino acids. The CDR3 DNA is TGTGCCAGCTCACCAGAGGGAGGGGGCTCCTACGAGCAGTACTTC. Encoded protein: CASSPEGGGSYEQYF.